These 28 T cell receptor beta chains came from one sample sequenced in a study of shared clonotypes between healthy human individuals. Libraries were prepared by immunoSEQ multiplex PCR; TCRdb keeps only in-frame clonotypes and omits some of them. The sample shows about 2 million clones, about 95% of them seen only once. CD45RO-negative, CCR7-selected cells formed the naive CD8 fraction, which excluded terminally differentiated effector memory CD45RA+ cells. The sample consisted of naive CD8+ T cells sorted from blood. All receptors come from a man between 18 and 35 years old in good health.

The rearrangement joins TRBV9 to TRBJ2-1; no firm D call. The V gene's germline CDR1 is SGDLS and CDR2 YYNGEE. The CDR3 has 14 amino acids. The V end lost 5 bases, the J end lost 5 bases, and 14 bases lay between the germline ends. The CDR3 DNA is TGTGCCAGCAGTGGTGAATCCAGCAACAATGAGCAGTTCTTC. Protein: CASSGESSNNEQFF.

The V and J genes are TRBV30 and TRBJ2-5; D is undetermined. V dropped 0 bases and J dropped 5 bases, with 16 bases sitting between them. This CDR3 has 15 amino acids. CDR1 GTSNPN and CDR2 SVGIG come from the germline V gene (reference sequence). The CDR3 DNA is TGTGCCTGGAGTGTGTCACACCCAAGTGGGGAGACCCAGTACTTC. Protein: CAWSVSHPSGETQYF.

The chain combines TRBV7-9 with TRBJ2-7; unclear D gene. V lost 3 bases and J 7 bases, leaving 13 bases between the germline ends. The CDR3 spans 13 residues. Germline CDR1 is SEHNR and CDR2 is FQNEAQ (reference sequence). In DNA form, the CDR3 reads TGTGCCAGCAGCTTCGGGCCGACTTTTGAGCAGTACTTC. This encodes CASSFGPTFEQYF.

J is TRBJ2-7 and V is TRBV6-5; D gene unclear. The CDR3 is 13 amino acids. Germline CDR1 reads MNHEY; CDR2 reads SVGAGI. V shed 10 bases and J shed 0 bases, with 13 bases lying between them. CDR3: CATGQRNSYEQYF. The CDR3 DNA follows: TGTGCCACCGGGCAACGGAACTCCTACGAGCAGTACTTC.

V is TRBV7-2 and J is TRBJ2-1; the match to TRBD2 covers 7 bases. This CDR3 region has 14 residues. Germline V lookup: CDR1 SGHTA, CDR2 FQGNSA. V gave up 3 bases and J gave up 4 bases; unmatched junction bases: 3. The CDR3: CASSFTGGYNEQFF. DNA of the CDR3: TGTGCCAGCAGCTTCACGGGGGGTTACAATGAGCAGTTCTTC. Based on the CDR3 plus reference TRBV7-2 and TRBJ2-1, the full variable domain is GAGVSQSPSNKVTEKGKDVELRCDPISGHTALYWYRQSLGQGLEFLIYFQGNSAPDKSGLPSDRFSAERTGGSVSTLTIQRTQQEDSAVYLCASSFTGGYNEQFFGPGTRLTVL.

The chain joins TRBV27 to TRBJ2-1, with 10 bases lining up with TRBD2. This CDR3 contains 15 residues. The V gene's germline CDR1 is MNHEY and CDR2 SMNVEV (reference sequence). V was pared by 6 bases and J by 2 bases, with 4 bases of the junction left unmatched. CDR3 region: CASRFSGGAYNEQFF. DNA for the CDR3: TGTGCCAGCAGATTCAGCGGGGGGGCCTACAATGAGCAGTTCTTC.

The chain joins TRBV2 to TRBJ2-3; 10 nucleotides align to TRBD2. In germline, CDR1 is SNHLY, CDR2 FYNNEI. The CDR3 is 17 amino acids. The V segment lost 1 base and the J segment 2 bases; nucleotides outside the gene matches: 6. DNA for the CDR3: TGTGCCAGCAGTGAAGAGTTAGCGGGAGGCATCACAGATACGCAGTATTTT. Translation gives CASSEELAGGITDTQYF.

CDR3 sequence: CAAGGQGLYEQYF. The CDR3 nucleotides are TGTGCCGCAGGGGGGCAGGGGCTATACGAGCAGTACTTC. The chain carries TRBV6-5 and TRBJ2-7, with D perhaps TRBD1 (7 bases). From germline, CDR1 is MNHEY and CDR2 SVGAGI. V lost 11 bases and J lost 4, with 18 bases in between. The length of the CDR3 is 13 residues.

Of note for this clone: Being one base from a much bigger clone, this may be a read error. Additional DNA sequences in this sample encode the identical CDR3. The V gene is TRBV30, the J gene TRBJ1-5; tentatively, D is TRBD1 (5 bases). Germline loops: CDR1 GTSNPN, CDR2 SVGIG (reference sequence). The CDR3 length is 13 residues. V was cut by 0 bases and J by 5 bases, with 8 bases left in between. In DNA, the CDR3 is TGTGCCTGGAGTGTACAAGGGGATCAGCCCCAGCATTTT. Protein: CAWSVQGDQPQHF.

This chain uses TRBV6-5 with TRBJ2-1; TRBD2 aligns across 9 bases. There are 15 residues in the CDR3. Germline-derived CDR1 and CDR2 are MNHEY and SVGAGI. After removal of 7 bases from V and 0 bases from J, the junction contained 4 bases not matched to a gene. The CDR3, as DNA: TGTGCCAGCATCGCGGGAGGGAGCTCCTACAATGAGCAGTTCTTC. Translation: CASIAGGSSYNEQFF.

The V call is TRBV5-8, the J call TRBJ2-7, with D perhaps matching TRBD1 (5 bases). V lost 7 bases to trimming and J lost 2 bases, with 10 bases between them. Per the germline V gene, CDR1 is SGHTS and CDR2 is YDEGEE. CDR3 size: 12 residues. The CDR3 DNA follows: TGTGCCAGCGGCCCCAGGGCCTACGAGCAGTACTTC. Its protein product is CASGPRAYEQYF. Full variable domain (outside the CDR3, taken from reference TRBV5-8 and TRBJ2-7): EAGVTQSPTHLIKTRGQQATLRCSPISGHTSVYWYQQALGLGLQFLLWYDEGEERNRGNFPPRFSGRQFPNYSSELNVNALELEDSALYLCASGPRAYEQYFGPGTRLTVT.

The chain employs TRBV6-6 and TRBJ2-7; 10 bases fit TRBD2. Germline lookup yields CDR1 MNHNY and CDR2 SVGAGI (reference sequence). J was trimmed by 5 bases and V by 0 bases; bases with no gene match: 4. The CDR3 length is 15 residues. The CDR3 region is CASSYSGLAFDEQYF. The CDR3 DNA follows: TGTGCCAGCAGTTACTCGGGACTAGCGTTTGACGAGCAGTACTTC.

To note about this clone: The same CDR3 also results from other DNA sequences found in this sample. The chain uses TRBV13 and TRBJ2-2; no clear D. V was clipped by 5 bases and J by 5 bases, with 6 bases between them. Germline V gives CDR1 PRHDT, CDR2 FYEKMQ (reference sequence). This CDR3 region has 12 residues. Here the CDR3 reads CASSLGTGELFF. CDR3 coding DNA: TGTGCCAGCAGCCTTGGTACCGGGGAGCTGTTTTTT. The full variable domain, completed using reference TRBV13 and TRBJ2-2, is AAGVIQSPRHLIKEKRETATLKCYPIPRHDTVYWYQQGPGQDPQFLISFYEKMQSDKGSIPDRFSAQQFSDYHSELNMSSLELGDSALYFCASSLGTGELFFGEGSRLTVL.

The V call is TRBV4-3, the J call TRBJ2-2, with TRBD2 identical over 7 bases. This CDR3 has 17 amino acids. The V and J ends lost 6 bases and 0 bases, in that order; junction bases with no gene match: 10. The germline V gene has CDR1 LGHNA and CDR2 YSLEER. As DNA, the CDR3 is TGCGCCAGCAGTCCCTCACCACTAGCGACGAACACCGGGGAGCTGTTTTTT. Encoded protein: CASSPSPLATNTGELFF.

The rearrangement links TRBV4-3 to TRBJ1-1, with 8 bases that match TRBD1. CDR1 and CDR2 (germline): LGHNA, YSLEER. Trimming removed 3 bases from V and 1 base from J; junction bases left unmatched: 7. The CDR3 has 16 amino acids. The chain's CDR3 is CASSQLTGAENTEAFF. In nucleotides, the CDR3 is TGCGCCAGCAGCCAGCTGACAGGGGCTGAGAACACTGAAGCTTTCTTT.

The chain uses TRBV27 and TRBJ2-3, with TRBD2 matching 12 bases. V dropped 2 bases and J dropped 6; count of bases not matched to a gene: 6. CDR1 and CDR2 (germline): MNHEY, SMNVEV (reference sequence). The CDR3 totals 16 residues. Written as DNA, the CDR3 is TGTGCCAGCAGTTTAGGTTCTAGCGGGAGGGCCGATACGCAGTATTTT. Translating gives CASSLGSSGRADTQYF.

The J gene is TRBJ2-7, the V gene TRBV15, with D possibly matching TRBD1 (5 bases). The V end lost 0 bases, the J end lost 2 bases, and 17 bases lay between the germline ends. The CDR3 consists of 17 residues. The V gene's germline CDR1 is LNHNV and CDR2 YYDKDF (reference sequence). The CDR3 protein is CATSRDLVWGLPYEQYF. CDR3 nucleotides: TGTGCCACCAGCAGAGATCTTGTATGGGGCCTCCCCTACGAGCAGTACTTC.

Worth noting for this clone: Other DNA sequences from this sample encode an identical CDR3 as well. V is TRBV19 and J is TRBJ1-2, with D perhaps matching TRBD1 (5 bases). V gave up 5 bases and J gave up 2 bases, with 9 bases separating them. CDR1 is LNHDA, CDR2 SQIVND, per germline (reference sequence). This CDR3 has 13 residues. CDR3 sequence (DNA): TGTGCCAGTAGTCTGACAGTAAACTATGGCTACACCTTC. Its protein product is CASSLTVNYGYTF.

This clone has a single count. The sample holds other DNA sequences that translate to the same CDR3. The chain has TRBV5-1 and TRBJ2-1, with D perhaps TRBD2 (5 bases). In germline, CDR1 is SGHRS, CDR2 YFSETQ. Trimming removed 0 bases from V and 2 bases from J, with 6 bases in between. The length of the CDR3 is 14 residues. In DNA form, the CDR3 reads TGCGCCAGCAGCTTGGGAGGGCCCTACAATGAGCAGTTCTTC. Translating it yields CASSLGGPYNEQFF.

The chain couples TRBV15 to TRBJ2-2; D is perhaps TRBD2 (7 bases). CDR1 and CDR2 (germline): LNHNV, YYDKDF (reference sequence). V was shortened by 0 bases and J by 4 bases, with 15 bases between the two germline ends. This CDR3 is built from 17 residues. The CDR3: CATSRDGGGRATGELFF. The CDR3 DNA sequence: TGTGCCACCAGCAGAGATGGGGGGGGCAGGGCCACCGGGGAGCTGTTTTTT. The complete variable domain, with remaining parts taken from reference TRBV15 and TRBJ2-2, reads DAMVIQNPRYQVTQFGKPVTLSCSQTLNHNVMYWYQQKSSQAPKLLFHYYDKDFNNEADTPDNFQSRRPNTSFCFLDIRSPGLGDTAMYLCATSRDGGGRATGELFFGEGSRLTVL.

This sequence joins TRBV10-3 and TRBJ2-7, with 7 bases lining up with TRBD1. V lost 2 bases, J lost 6 bases, and 4 bases stayed unmatched. The V gene's germline CDR1 is ENHRY and CDR2 SYGVKD. CDR3 length equals 13 residues. The CDR3 DNA is TGTGCCATCAGTGAGGTAGGGGGCTCCGAGCAGTACTTC. Translation: CAISEVGGSEQYF.

This chain links TRBV10-3 with TRBJ2-1, with 7 bases that match TRBD1. Per the germline V gene, CDR1 is ENHRY and CDR2 is SYGVKD. V lost 6 bases and J lost 8; bases outside the gene matches: 7. The CDR3 consists of 13 residues. The CDR3 spells CAISRQGRDEQFF. The CDR3 nucleotides are TGTGCCATCAGCCGACAGGGTAGGGATGAGCAGTTCTTC.

The chain carries TRBV2 and TRBJ2-5, with TRBD2 identical over 7 bases. CDR3 length: 16 amino acids. CDR1 is SNHLY, CDR2 FYNNEI, per germline. Trimming removed 5 bases from V and 2 bases from J; junction bases left unmatched: 11. The DNA for the CDR3 is TGTGCCAGCAGTATAGCAGGGACCGGGGGGCAAGAGACCCAGTACTTC. It is translated as CASSIAGTGGQETQYF.

The rearrangement links TRBV7-6 to TRBJ2-1; tentative D call: TRBD2 (5 bases). CDR3 length equals 12 residues. Germline CDR1 SGHVS, CDR2 FNYEAQ. Deletions cut 4 bases from V and 9 bases from J, with 10 bases between. The CDR3 sequence is CASSSLASEQFF. In nucleotides, the CDR3 is TGTGCCAGCAGCTCCCTAGCAAGTGAGCAGTTCTTC. The full variable domain, in which reference TRBV7-6 and TRBJ2-1 provide the parts outside the CDR3, is GAGVSQSPRYKVTKRGQDVALRCDPISGHVSLYWYRQALGQGPEFLTYFNYEAQQDKSGLPNDRFSAERPEGSISTLTIQRTEQRDSAMYRCASSSLASEQFFGPGTRLTVL.

The chain combines TRBV7-8 with TRBJ2-7; D might be TRBD2 (5 bases). The V end was cut by 5 bases, the J end by 0 bases, with 5 bases between. This CDR3 spans 12 amino acids. The V gene's germline CDR1 is SGHVS and CDR2 FQNEAQ. This chain's CDR3 is CASSGSSYEQYF. The CDR3 region has the DNA TGTGCCAGCAGCGGGAGCTCCTACGAGCAGTACTTC.

Turning to this clone: This sample includes further DNA sequences coding for the same CDR3. The chain links TRBV30 to TRBJ2-7; no definite D call. The germline V gene has CDR1 GTSNPN and CDR2 SVGIG (reference sequence). Trimming cost V 3 bases and J 2 bases, with 11 bases left between them. This CDR3 region has 13 residues. This CDR3 is CAWSSDGTYEQYF. The CDR3 DNA reads TGTGCCTGGAGCTCGGACGGTACCTACGAGCAGTACTTC.

The chain links TRBV27 to TRBJ2-7, with D perhaps TRBD1 (6 bases). CDR1 and CDR2 (germline): MNHEY, SMNVEV (reference sequence). CDR3 size: 14 residues. V lost 6 bases and J 0 bases, leaving 12 bases between the germline ends. The CDR3, as DNA: TGTGCCAGCAGCGCCACAGGGAACTCCTACGAGCAGTACTTC. This sequence encodes CASSATGNSYEQYF.

The chain is built from TRBV5-5 and TRBJ2-7; a possible D gene is TRBD1 (6 bases). The germline V gene encodes CDR1 SGHKS and CDR2 YYEKEE (reference sequence). CDR3 length equals 14 residues. The V gene lost 3 bases and the J gene lost 2 bases, with 12 bases spanning the gap. The CDR3 bases are TGTGCCAGCAGCTACCGGGACACTCCCTACGAGCAGTACTTC. It yields the protein CASSYRDTPYEQYF.